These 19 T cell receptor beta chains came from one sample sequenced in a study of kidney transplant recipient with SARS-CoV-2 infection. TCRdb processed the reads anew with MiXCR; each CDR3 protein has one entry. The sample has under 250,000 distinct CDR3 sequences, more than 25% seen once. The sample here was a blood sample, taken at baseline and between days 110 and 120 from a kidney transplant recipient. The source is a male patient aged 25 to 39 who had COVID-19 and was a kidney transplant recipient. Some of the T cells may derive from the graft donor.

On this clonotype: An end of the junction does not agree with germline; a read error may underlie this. CDR3 amino acids: CVSSHSDRGLAKNIQYF. The DNA for the CDR3 is TGTGTCAGCAGCCATAGCGACAGGGGGCTTGCCAAAAACATTCAGTACTTC. This chain uses TRBV7-2 with TRBJ2-4; 10 nucleotides agree with TRBD1. CDR1 and CDR2 from the germline V gene are SGHTA and FQGNSA. The CDR3 is 17 amino acids.

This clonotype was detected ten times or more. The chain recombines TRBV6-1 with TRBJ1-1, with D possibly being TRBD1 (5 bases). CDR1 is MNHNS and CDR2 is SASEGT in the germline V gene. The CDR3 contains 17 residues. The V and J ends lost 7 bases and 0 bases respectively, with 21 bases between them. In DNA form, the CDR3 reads TGTGCCAGCACTACTGGAGTGGGGGGAGCGTTGAACACTGAAGCTTTCTTT. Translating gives CASTTGVGGALNTEAFF.

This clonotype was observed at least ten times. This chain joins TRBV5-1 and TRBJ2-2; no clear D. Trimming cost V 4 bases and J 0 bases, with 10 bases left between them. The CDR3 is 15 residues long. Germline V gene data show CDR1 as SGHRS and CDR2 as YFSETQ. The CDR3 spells CASSPVDANTGELFF. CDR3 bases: TGCGCCAGCAGCCCGGTTGATGCGAACACCGGGGAGCTGTTTTTT.

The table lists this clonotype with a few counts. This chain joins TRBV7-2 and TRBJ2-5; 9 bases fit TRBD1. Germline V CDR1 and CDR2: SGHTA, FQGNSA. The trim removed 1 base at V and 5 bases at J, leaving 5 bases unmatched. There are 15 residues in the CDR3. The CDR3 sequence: CASSLGGDRAETQYF. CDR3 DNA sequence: TGTGCCAGCAGCTTAGGGGGGGACAGGGCCGAGACCCAGTACTTC.

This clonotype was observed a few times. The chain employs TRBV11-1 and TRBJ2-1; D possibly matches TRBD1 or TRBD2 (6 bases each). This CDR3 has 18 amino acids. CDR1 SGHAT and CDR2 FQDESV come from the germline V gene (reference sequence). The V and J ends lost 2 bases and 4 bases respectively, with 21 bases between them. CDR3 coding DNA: TGTGCCAGCAGCTTACGGGGGCTTAGAGGCGGCTCGTACAATGAGCAGTTCTTC. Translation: CASSLRGLRGGSYNEQFF.

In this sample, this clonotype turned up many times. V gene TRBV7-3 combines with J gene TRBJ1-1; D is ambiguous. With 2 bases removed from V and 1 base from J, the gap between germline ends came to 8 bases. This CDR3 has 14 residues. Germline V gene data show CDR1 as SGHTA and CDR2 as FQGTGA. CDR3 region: CASSLGGGNTEAFF. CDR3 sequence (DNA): TGTGCCAGCAGCTTAGGTGGAGGGAACACTGAAGCTTTCTTT.

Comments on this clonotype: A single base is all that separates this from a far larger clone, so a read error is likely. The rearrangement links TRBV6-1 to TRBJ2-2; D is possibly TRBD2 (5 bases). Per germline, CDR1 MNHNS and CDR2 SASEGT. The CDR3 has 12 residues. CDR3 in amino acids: CASGLKTGEQFF. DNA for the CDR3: TGTGCCAGCGGTCTGAAGACCGGGGAGCAGTTTTTT.

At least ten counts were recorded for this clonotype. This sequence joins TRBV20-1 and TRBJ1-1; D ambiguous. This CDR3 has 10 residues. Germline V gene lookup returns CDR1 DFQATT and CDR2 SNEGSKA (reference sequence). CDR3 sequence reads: CRASNTEAFF. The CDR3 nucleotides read TGCAGGGCCAGTAACACTGAAGCTTTCTTT.

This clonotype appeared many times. In DNA form, the CDR3 reads TGTGCCAGCAGTTACGGGGGCTTCGCCTACAACACTGAAGCTTTCTTT. It translates to CASSYGGFAYNTEAFF. This rearrangement joins TRBV6-5 to TRBJ1-1; D may be TRBD1 (6 bases). The CDR3 spans 16 residues. Deletions cut 2 bases from V and 2 bases from J, with 15 bases between. CDR1 is MNHEY, CDR2 SVGAGI, per germline.

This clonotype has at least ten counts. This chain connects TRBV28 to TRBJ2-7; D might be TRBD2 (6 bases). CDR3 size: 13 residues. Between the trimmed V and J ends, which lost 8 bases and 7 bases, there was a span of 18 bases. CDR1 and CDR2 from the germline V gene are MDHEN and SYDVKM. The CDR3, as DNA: TGTGCCAGCGGACGGGACTCCCGTATGGAGCAGTACTTC. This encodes CASGRDSRMEQYF.

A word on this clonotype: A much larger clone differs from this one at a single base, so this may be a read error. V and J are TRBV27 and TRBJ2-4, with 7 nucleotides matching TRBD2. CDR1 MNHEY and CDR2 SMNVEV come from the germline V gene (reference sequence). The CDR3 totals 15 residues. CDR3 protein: CASSSLGGGAYEQNF. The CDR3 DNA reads TGTGCCAGCAGCTCCCTTGGCGGGGGAGCCTACGAGCAGAACTTC.

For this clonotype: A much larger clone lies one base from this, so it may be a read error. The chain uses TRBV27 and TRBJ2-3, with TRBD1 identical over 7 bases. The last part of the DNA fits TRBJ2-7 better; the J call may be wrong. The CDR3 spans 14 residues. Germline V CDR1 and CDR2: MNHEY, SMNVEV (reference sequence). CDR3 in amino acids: CASNLSQGQLEQYF. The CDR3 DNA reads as TGTGCCAGCAATTTATCACAGGGACAGCTCGAGCAGTACTTC.

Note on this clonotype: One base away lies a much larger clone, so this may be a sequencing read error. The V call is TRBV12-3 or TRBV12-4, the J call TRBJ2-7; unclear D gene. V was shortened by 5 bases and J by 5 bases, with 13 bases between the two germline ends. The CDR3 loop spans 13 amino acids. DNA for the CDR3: TGTGCCAGCAGTAAGACAAGGCAGGACGAGCAGTACTTC. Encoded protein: CASSKTRQDEQYF.

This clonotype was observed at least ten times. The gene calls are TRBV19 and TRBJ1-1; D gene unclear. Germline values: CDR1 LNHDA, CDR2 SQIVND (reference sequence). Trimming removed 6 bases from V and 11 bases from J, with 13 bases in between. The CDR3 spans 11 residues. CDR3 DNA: TGTGCCAGTAGAACCGTGACCCGGGCTTTCTTT. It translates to CASRTVTRAFF.

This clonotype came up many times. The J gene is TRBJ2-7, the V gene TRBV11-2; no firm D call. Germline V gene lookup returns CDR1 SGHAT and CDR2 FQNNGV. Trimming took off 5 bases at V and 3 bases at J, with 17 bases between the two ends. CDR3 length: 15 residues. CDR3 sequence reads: CASSVELSGNYEQYF. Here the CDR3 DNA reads TGTGCCAGCAGCGTCGAATTAAGTGGCAACTACGAGCAGTACTTC.

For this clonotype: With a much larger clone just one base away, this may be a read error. CDR3 nucleotide sequence: TGTGCCAGCAGCATAGGGGCAGCAGAAGCCTATGGCTACACCTTC. As protein: CASSIGAAEAYGYTF. The V call is TRBV9, the J call TRBJ1-2; TRBD1 might be the D (5 bases). Trimming cost V 4 bases and J 4 bases, with 17 bases left between them. The germline CDR1 and CDR2 sequences are SGDLS and YYNGEE. This CDR3 is built from 15 residues.

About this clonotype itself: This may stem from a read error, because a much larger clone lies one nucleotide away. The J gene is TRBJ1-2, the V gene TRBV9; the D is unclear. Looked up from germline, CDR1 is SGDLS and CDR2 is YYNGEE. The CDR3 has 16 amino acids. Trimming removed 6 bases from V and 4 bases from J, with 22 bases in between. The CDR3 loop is CASIYRYSRRTYGYTF. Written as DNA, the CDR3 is TGTGCCAGCATATATAGGTACTCAAGAAGGACCTATGGCTACACCTTC.

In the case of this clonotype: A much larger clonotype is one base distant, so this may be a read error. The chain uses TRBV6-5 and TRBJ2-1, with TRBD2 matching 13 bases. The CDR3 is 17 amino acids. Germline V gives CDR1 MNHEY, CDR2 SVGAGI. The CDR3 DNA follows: TGTGCCAACAGTGTTGGGGGACTAGCGGGAAATTACAATGAGCAGTTCTTC. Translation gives CANSVGGLAGNYNEQFF.

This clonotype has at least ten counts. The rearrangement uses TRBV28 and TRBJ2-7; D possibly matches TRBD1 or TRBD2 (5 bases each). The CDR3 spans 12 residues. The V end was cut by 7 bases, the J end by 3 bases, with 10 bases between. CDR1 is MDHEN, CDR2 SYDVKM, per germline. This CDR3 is CASTRGVYEQYF. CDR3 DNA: TGTGCCAGCACCCGAGGGGTCTACGAGCAGTACTTC. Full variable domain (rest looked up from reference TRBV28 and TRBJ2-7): DVKVTQSSRYLVKRTGEKVFLECVQDMDHENMFWYRQDPGLGLRLIYFSYDVKMKEKGDIPEGYSVSREKKERFSLILESASTNQTSMYLCASTRGVYEQYFGPGTRLTVT.